This T cell receptor beta chain was observed in a study of T cells in Graves' hyperthyroidism and ophthalmopathy. Amplification targeted TCR beta CDR3 regions from RNA transcripts. The HTBI set primed first-round TCR CDR3 RT-PCR. TCRdb redid the calling of the multiplex PCR reads with MiXCR, one entry per CDR3 protein. The repertoire holds 380,000 or so distinct CDR3 sequences, about a fifth seen once, with 3.7% in the top ten. Germline V CDR1 and CDR2: SGHTA, FQGNSA. The CDR3 has 14 residues. V was trimmed by 5 bases and J by 5 bases, leaving 15 bases between them. At least ten counts were recorded for this clonotype.

Sequences were obtained from blood. This clonotype was obtained from a woman aged 18-29 years with Graves' hyperthyroidism. This chain joins TRBV7-2 and TRBJ1-1; TRBD1 is a possible D gene (5 bases). CDR3 residues: CASSPTGRYTEAFF. In DNA, the CDR3 is TGTGCCAGCAGCCCGACGGGACGGTATACTGAAGCTTTCTTT.